These 27 T cell receptor beta chains originate from one sample sequenced in a study of blood T cell repertoires in COVID-19. Generated by immunoSEQ multiplex PCR, the TCRdb table keeps only in-frame clones and is missing some. The data contain under 300,000 clones, 70% to 90% of them singletons. The sample taken for sequencing was PBMCs or T cells enriched from blood (not recorded which). These receptors were collected from a woman aged 40 to 49 with acute COVID-19.

The rearrangement joins TRBV19 to TRBJ2-2; 7 bases match TRBD2. The CDR3 is 17 amino acids. Germline CDR1 reads LNHDA; CDR2 reads SQIVND (reference sequence). With V trimmed by 1 base and J by 1 base, 6 bases remained unmatched. The CDR3 loop is CASSIAGGFLNTGELFF. DNA for the CDR3: TGTGCCAGTAGTATAGCCGGGGGGTTCTTGAACACCGGGGAGCTGTTTTTT.

V usage is TRBV18 and J usage is TRBJ2-3; perhaps TRBD1 as D (5 bases). This CDR3 comprises 16 residues. From germline, CDR1 is KGHSH and CDR2 LQKENI. V was pared by 3 bases and J by 1 base, with 14 bases between. CDR3 DNA: TGTGCCAGCTCACCCACCGGCAGGGCGGGCACAGATACGCAGTATTTT. Its translation is CASSPTGRAGTDTQYF.

The V and J genes are TRBV30 and TRBJ2-7, with 8 bases matching TRBD2. V gave up 7 bases and J gave up 4 bases; unmatched junction bases: 12. The germline gives CDR1 GTSNPN, CDR2 SVGIG (reference sequence). This CDR3 has 14 residues. CDR3 coding DNA: TGTGCCTCGAAGGGCGGGGGGCGAGGTTACGAGCAGTACTTC. It translates to CASKGGGRGYEQYF.

This clone was recorded a few times. This chain links TRBV3-1 (or the pseudogene TRBV3-2) with TRBJ2-2; D perhaps matches TRBD1 (7 bases). Trimming cost V 2 bases and J 0 bases, with 13 bases left between them. Germline V CDR1 and CDR2: LGHDT, YNNKEL (reference sequence). The CDR3 contains 17 residues. CDR3 protein: CASSQQGGGANTGELFF. The CDR3 nucleotides read TGTGCCAGCAGCCAACAGGGGGGCGGGGCGAACACCGGGGAGCTGTTTTTT.

The sample holds a few counts of this clone. The chain uses TRBV7-2 and TRBJ1-1; 7 bases map to TRBD1. The CDR3 length is 14 residues. Germline values: CDR1 SGHTA, CDR2 FQGNSA. Trimming took 6 bases from V and 5 from J; bases not matched to a gene: 9. DNA of the CDR3: TGTGCCAGCAGGAGACAGGGATCAACTACTGAAGCTTTCTTT. Residues: CASRRQGSTTEAFF.

This clone was counted a single time. J is TRBJ1-2 and V is TRBV18; TRBD1 is a possible D gene (6 bases). V was clipped by 8 bases and J by 2 bases, with 15 bases between them. The CDR3 consists of 14 residues. Germline V gene sequence: CDR1 KGHSH, CDR2 LQKENI. The CDR3 is CASALYGQNYGYTF. CDR3 nucleotides: TGTGCCAGCGCACTCTACGGACAGAACTATGGCTACACCTTC.

The rearrangement uses TRBV19 and TRBJ1-2; no clear D. This CDR3 has 11 amino acids. Germline V gene lookup returns CDR1 LNHDA and CDR2 SQIVND (reference sequence). Deletions cut 4 bases from V and 8 bases from J, with 8 bases between. CDR3 DNA sequence: TGTGCCAGTAGTACAGGAATGGGCTACACCTTC. It specifies CASSTGMGYTF. Based on the CDR3 plus reference TRBV19 and TRBJ1-2, the full variable domain is DGGITQSPKYLFRKEGQNVTLSCEQNLNHDAMYWYRQDPGQGLRLIYYSQIVNDFQKGDIAEGYSVSREKKESFPLTVTSAQKNPTAFYLCASSTGMGYTFGSGTRLTVV.

This clone was seen just once. This chain links TRBV6-2 or TRBV6-3 with TRBJ1-1, with a tentative D call TRBD1 (6 bases). Germline CDR1 reads MNHEY; CDR2 reads SVGEGT. V shed 2 bases and J shed 9 bases, with 13 bases lying between them. There are 13 residues in the CDR3. The CDR3 bases are TGTGCCAGCAGTTACGACAGGTTACTACAAGCTTTCTTT. Protein product: CASSYDRLLQAFF.

For this clone: A junction end diverges from the germline sequence, so it may reflect a read error. The genes are TRBV7-9 and TRBJ2-7, with 10 bases lining up with TRBD1. This CDR3 comprises 15 residues. CDR1 and CDR2 from the germline V gene are SEHNR and FQNEAQ (reference sequence). The CDR3 DNA follows: TGTGCCAGCAGCATAGCCTTATGGGACAGGGGCGAGCAGTACTTC. This translates into CASSIALWDRGEQYF.

The V and J genes are TRBV6-2 or TRBV6-3 and TRBJ2-7; weak D call: TRBD2 (6 bases). The CDR3 has 15 residues. CDR1 and CDR2 (germline): MNHEY, SVGEGT. V was trimmed by 1 base and J by 2 bases, leaving 12 bases between them. Here the CDR3 DNA reads TGTGCCAGCAGTTACTTCCGGGGACTCCCCTACGAGCAGTACTTC. Protein product: CASSYFRGLPYEQYF.

This clone was seen a single time. The rearrangement links TRBV28 to TRBJ1-3; a possible D gene is TRBD1 (5 bases). This CDR3 is built from 18 residues. Germline loops: CDR1 MDHEN, CDR2 SYDVKM. V was shortened by 1 base and J by 0 bases, with 16 bases between the two germline ends. CDR3 sequence: CASSLLAGPLGSGNTIYF. The CDR3 nucleotides are TGTGCCAGCAGTTTATTAGCAGGGCCCCTTGGCTCTGGAAACACCATATATTTT.

The chain uses TRBV9 and TRBJ2-7; 9 bases line up with TRBD1. This CDR3 is built from 19 residues. Germline CDR1 reads SGDLS; CDR2 reads YYNGEE. Trimming at V came to 0 bases and at J to 0 bases, leaving 13 bases not matched to a gene. The CDR3 nucleotides read TGTGCCAGCAGCGTAGGGGAAGTGGAGGGACAGGGACCCTCCTACGAGCAGTACGTC. It encodes CASSVGEVEGQGPSYEQYV.

This clone showed up just once. The rearrangement links TRBV10-1 to TRBJ2-7; TRBD1 might be the D (6 bases). This CDR3 has 17 amino acids. V was trimmed by 0 bases and J by 4 bases, leaving 19 bases between them. Germline V lookup: CDR1 WNHNN, CDR2 SYGVQD (reference sequence). The DNA of the CDR3 is TGCGCCAGCAGTGAGTCGACGGAGCAGGGGCGAGATTACGAGCAGTACTTC. Amino acids: CASSESTEQGRDYEQYF.

The rearrangement joins TRBV5-1 to TRBJ1-5; D remains ambiguous. Trimming cost V 3 bases and J 7 bases, with 14 bases left between them. Germline-derived CDR1 and CDR2 are SGHRS and YFSETQ. This CDR3 is 14 amino acids long. The CDR3 protein is CASSSVEGGQPQHF. CDR3 sequence (DNA): TGCGCCAGCAGCTCGGTGGAGGGAGGACAGCCCCAGCATTTT.

The chain couples TRBV5-1 to TRBJ1-2, with D possibly being TRBD1 (6 bases). The CDR3 length is 16 residues. V lost 4 bases, J lost 3 bases, and 19 bases lay in between. CDR1 SGHRS and CDR2 YFSETQ come from the germline V gene. In nucleotides, the CDR3 is TGCGCCAGCAGCCGCGAAAGAGGGGGTGGCGACTATGGCTACACCTTC. It is translated as CASSRERGGGDYGYTF.

This clone was counted only a few times. The chain carries TRBV5-1 and TRBJ2-5; 10 bases fit TRBD1. Losses at the gene ends were 3 bases for V and 1 base for J; bases not matched to a gene: 3. In germline, CDR1 is SGHRS, CDR2 YFSETQ. This CDR3 is built from 15 residues. The CDR3 region has the DNA TGCGCCAGCAGCTCGGGACAGGGGCTCCAAGAGACCCAGTACTTC. Translation: CASSSGQGLQETQYF.

The V gene is TRBV7-2, the J gene TRBJ2-2; 9 bases map to TRBD1. The J segment lost 4 bases and the V segment lost 5 bases, leaving 8 bases of the junction unmatched. The CDR3 loop spans 16 amino acids. From germline, CDR1 is SGHTA and CDR2 FQGNSA. The CDR3 DNA sequence: TGTGCCAGCAGCATAAGGGACAGGGTGGGCACCGGGGAGCTGTTTTTT. Amino acid sequence: CASSIRDRVGTGELFF.

The CDR3 sequence: CASSRSVGTENQPQHF. The CDR3 nucleotides are TGCGCCAGCAGCCGGTCAGTGGGGACAGAAAATCAGCCCCAGCATTTT. This chain connects TRBV4-3 to TRBJ1-5, with 7 bases matching TRBD1. Germline CDR1 and CDR2: LGHNA and YSLEER. CDR3 length equals 16 residues. V gave up 4 bases and J gave up 4 bases; unmatched junction bases: 10.

The J gene is TRBJ1-2, the V gene TRBV29-1; D uncertain. Germline CDR1 SQVTM, CDR2 ANQGSEA. There are 12 residues in the CDR3. Trimming stripped 2 bases from V and 8 bases from J, with 12 bases between. CDR3 sequence reads: CSVEYSFGGYTF. The CDR3 DNA is TGCAGCGTTGAATATAGCTTTGGGGGCTACACCTTC.

The chain uses TRBV5-1 and TRBJ1-2, with 7 bases identical to TRBD1. Looked up from germline, CDR1 is SGHRS and CDR2 is YFSETQ. The length of the CDR3 is 13 residues. V dropped 5 bases and J dropped 0; count of bases not matched to a gene: 1. The CDR3 loop reads CASRQGSNYGYTF. CDR3 coding DNA: TGCGCCAGCAGACAGGGGTCTAACTATGGCTACACCTTC.

This clone was detected only once. The chain employs TRBV19 and TRBJ1-3; D remains ambiguous. Between the trimmed V and J ends, which lost 4 bases and 1 base, there was a span of 14 bases. Germline values: CDR1 LNHDA, CDR2 SQIVND (reference sequence). The CDR3 is 16 amino acids. The CDR3 sequence is CASSTRTTGSGNTIYF. The CDR3 DNA reads as TGTGCCAGTAGTACCCGGACCACGGGATCTGGAAACACCATATATTTT. Looking up the rest from reference TRBV19 and TRBJ1-3 gives the full variable domain: DGGITQSPKYLFRKEGQNVTLSCEQNLNHDAMYWYRQDPGQGLRLIYYSQIVNDFQKGDIAEGYSVSREKKESFPLTVTSAQKNPTAFYLCASSTRTTGSGNTIYFGEGSWLTVV.

V is TRBV18 and J is TRBJ2-7; 8 nucleotides line up with TRBD1. Germline V CDR1 and CDR2: KGHSH, LQKENI. The V gene end was trimmed by 6 bases and the J gene end by 5 bases; junction bases not matched to a gene: 3. This CDR3 has 12 amino acids. The CDR3 is CASSRTGNEQYF. In DNA, the CDR3 is TGTGCCAGCTCGCGGACAGGGAACGAGCAGTACTTC.

The chain has TRBV7-9 and TRBJ1-2; the D gene is possibly TRBD1 (5 bases). Germline V lookup: CDR1 SEHNR, CDR2 FQNEAQ (reference sequence). Deletions cut 5 bases from V and 8 bases from J, with 12 bases between. The CDR3 is made up of 12 amino acids. DNA of the CDR3: TGTGCCAGCAGCCCGGGGGGAGGCGGCTACACCTTC. It is translated as CASSPGGGGYTF.

CDR3 sequence: CASSLASASYGIQETQYF. The CDR3 DNA reads as TGTGCCAGCAGCTTGGCTAGCGCGTCATACGGGATCCAAGAGACCCAGTACTTC. The chain is built from TRBV5-6 and TRBJ2-5, with a tentative D call TRBD2 (6 bases). V lost 0 bases, J lost 1 base, and 19 bases lay in between. This CDR3 spans 18 amino acids. The germline V gene encodes CDR1 SGHDT and CDR2 YYEEEE.

This clone was detected many times. The genes are TRBV5-1 and TRBJ1-1; TRBD1 might be the D (5 bases). Germline-derived CDR1 and CDR2 are SGHRS and YFSETQ. V was trimmed by 3 bases and J by 0 bases, leaving 15 bases between them. The CDR3 consists of 16 residues. CDR3 protein: CASSWGVGSMNTEAFF. The CDR3 DNA sequence: TGCGCCAGCAGCTGGGGGGTTGGTTCCATGAACACTGAAGCTTTCTTT.

The chain recombines TRBV4-3 with TRBJ1-1; D ambiguous. Trimming stripped 2 bases from V and 2 bases from J, with 12 bases between. CDR1 is LGHNA, CDR2 YSLEER, per germline. This CDR3 spans 15 amino acids. CDR3 nucleotides: TGCGCCAGCAGCCAATTTGACGAGGGTAACACTGAAGCTTTCTTT. The encoded protein is CASSQFDEGNTEAFF.

This rearrangement joins TRBV3-1 (or the pseudogene TRBV3-2) to TRBJ2-2; 7 bases map to TRBD2. The CDR3 sequence is 16 residues long. The ends lost 2 bases at V and 5 bases at J; junction bases unmatched: 8. Germline CDR1 reads LGHDT; CDR2 reads YNNKEL (reference sequence). CDR3 nucleotides: TGTGCCAGCAGCCAATCACGAGGGGAGGGGACCGGGGAGCTGTTTTTT. Translation: CASSQSRGEGTGELFF.